This record concerns one T cell receptor beta chain sequence. The table came from immunoSEQ multiplex PCR; TCRdb's copy has only in-frame clones and leaves some out. Found here are under 25,000 clones, approximately 83% of them singletons; the top ten hold roughly 3.8%. The source of the sample is a study of OX40 agonist ivuxolimab in advanced cancers. Study in general: Dose-escalation patients suffered from hepatocellular carcinoma, melanoma, renal cell or head and neck cancer.

This CDR3 comprises 15 residues. The trim removed 5 bases at V and 2 bases at J, leaving 6 bases unmatched. Germline V lookup: CDR1 LNHDA, CDR2 SQIVND (reference sequence). The J gene is TRBJ2-1, the V gene TRBV19, with TRBD2 matching 7 bases. This sample comprised CD4+ or CD8+ T cells sorted from blood, obtained in a trial of the OX40 agonist ivuxolimab. The receptor was derived from an adult with an advanced solid tumor such as melanoma, head and neck, liver or kidney cancer. Here the CDR3 DNA reads TGTGCCAGTAGTGTCCTGGCGGGAGCCTACAATGAGCAGTTCTTC. As protein: CASSVLAGAYNEQFF. The whole variable domain, filled in from reference TRBV19 and TRBJ2-1, reads DGGITQSPKYLFRKEGQNVTLSCEQNLNHDAMYWYRQDPGQGLRLIYYSQIVNDFQKGDIAEGYSVSREKKESFPLTVTSAQKNPTAFYLCASSVLAGAYNEQFFGPGTRLTVL.